Reported below is one T cell receptor (beta chain). Antigen: not known. Its ends do not fully match the called genes, so a read error is possible. This CDR3 contains 15 residues. Germline assignment: CDR1 SSHAT and CDR2 FNYEAQ (reference sequence). The sample comes from a study of T cell responses to AZD1222 COVID-19 vaccine. Points from the study as a whole: Scientists sampled the repertoires only once the peak T cell response had passed. Most donors were white British, females outnumbered males, and clonal diversity was possibly underestimated.

Only in-frame clones appear in the TCRdb table, and some are missing; sequencing was by immunoSEQ multiplex PCR. The sample yields about 150,000 clones, less than 95% seen once. The chain recombines TRBV7-7 with TRBJ2-3; 9 nucleotides agree with TRBD2. Sequencing used peripheral blood, obtained on day 0 of AZD1222 vaccination. The sequence derives from an adult in good health. CDR3 DNA sequence: TGTGCTAGCAGCTCCCTAGCGGGACCCACAGATACGCAGTATTTT. It is translated as CASSSLAGPTDTQYF. The whole variable domain, filled in from reference TRBV7-7 and TRBJ2-3, reads GAGVSQSPRYKVTKRGQDVTLRCDPISSHATLYWYQQALGQGPEFLTYFNYEAQPDKSGLPSDRFSAERPEGSISTLTIQRTEQRDSAMYRCASSSLAGPTDTQYFGPGTRLTVL.